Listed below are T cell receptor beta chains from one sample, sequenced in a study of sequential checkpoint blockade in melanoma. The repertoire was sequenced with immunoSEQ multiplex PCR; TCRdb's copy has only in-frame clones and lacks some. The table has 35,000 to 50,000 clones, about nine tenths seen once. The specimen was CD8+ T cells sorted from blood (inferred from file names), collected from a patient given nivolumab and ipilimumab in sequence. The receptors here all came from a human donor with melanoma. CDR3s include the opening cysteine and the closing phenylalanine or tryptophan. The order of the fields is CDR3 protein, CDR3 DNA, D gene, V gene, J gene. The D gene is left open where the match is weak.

CDR3aa: CAIGGGNEQFF; CDR3nt: TGTGCCATCGGCGGAGGGAATGAGCAGTTCTTC; d_gene: NA; v_gene: TRBV10-3; j_gene: TRBJ2-1
CDR3aa: CASSQLAGYDTGELFF; CDR3nt: TGCGCCAGCAGTCAGCTAGCGGGTTACGACACCGGGGAGCTGTTTTTT; d_gene: TRBD2; v_gene: TRBV4-1; j_gene: TRBJ2-2
CDR3aa: CASSLGTGVNYGYTF; CDR3nt: TGCGCCAGCAGCCTAGGGACAGGGGTTAACTATGGCTACACCTTC; d_gene: TRBD1; v_gene: TRBV4-1; j_gene: TRBJ1-2
CDR3aa: CASSLEALPNNEQFF; CDR3nt: TGTGCCAGCAGCTTAGAAGCACTACCTAACAATGAGCAGTTCTTC; d_gene: NA; v_gene: TRBV7-3; j_gene: TRBJ2-1
CDR3aa: CASSELGQSSSYEQYF; CDR3nt: TGTGCCAGCAGTGAACTCGGACAGTCAAGCTCCTACGAGCAGTACTTC; d_gene: NA; v_gene: TRBV2; j_gene: TRBJ2-7
CDR3aa: CAISESETSYNEQFF; CDR3nt: TGTGCCATCAGTGAGTCCGAGACTAGCTACAATGAGCAGTTCTTC; d_gene: NA; v_gene: TRBV10-3; j_gene: TRBJ2-1
CDR3aa: CASSPGQGFGQYF; CDR3nt: TGTGCCAGCAGTCCGGGACAGGGGTTCGGGCAGTACTTC; d_gene: TRBD1; v_gene: TRBV27; j_gene: TRBJ2-7
CDR3aa: CASSPIGTSRGEQFF; CDR3nt: TGTGCCAGCAGCCCCATCGGGACATCCAGGGGTGAGCAGTTCTTC; d_gene: NA; v_gene: TRBV9; j_gene: TRBJ2-1
CDR3aa: CASSPKTEETQYF; CDR3nt: TGTGCCAGCAGTCCTAAGACAGAAGAGACCCAGTACTTC; d_gene: NA; v_gene: TRBV27; j_gene: TRBJ2-5
CDR3aa: CASSLGLAGGARYNEQFF; CDR3nt: TGTGCCAGCAGCTTGGGACTAGCGGGAGGGGCTCGGTACAATGAGCAGTTCTTC; d_gene: TRBD2; v_gene: TRBV7-2; j_gene: TRBJ2-1
CDR3aa: CASSYSGSRYEQYF; CDR3nt: TGTGCCAGCAGCTATAGCGGGAGTCGTTACGAGCAGTACTTC; d_gene: TRBD2; v_gene: TRBV5-5; j_gene: TRBJ2-7
CDR3aa: CASSEEGETEAFF; CDR3nt: TGCGCCAGCAGTGAGGAGGGCGAGACTGAAGCTTTCTTT; d_gene: NA; v_gene: TRBV10-2; j_gene: TRBJ1-1
CDR3aa: CASSPGQGNYGYTF; CDR3nt: TGTGCCAGCAGTCCAGGACAGGGGAACTATGGCTACACCTTC; d_gene: TRBD1; v_gene: TRBV27; j_gene: TRBJ1-2
CDR3aa: CASSQDPGTGDTDTQYF; CDR3nt: TGCGCCAGCAGCCAAGATCCCGGGACAGGGGATACAGATACGCAGTATTTT; d_gene: TRBD1; v_gene: TRBV4-3; j_gene: TRBJ2-3
CDR3aa: CASPRADTQYF; CDR3nt: TGTGCCTCCCCCCGGGCAGATACGCAGTATTTT; d_gene: NA; v_gene: TRBV7-9; j_gene: TRBJ2-3
CDR3aa: CARSPIDIRQGTYEQYF; CDR3nt: TGTGCCAGAAGCCCCATCGATATAAGACAGGGGACCTACGAGCAGTACTTC; d_gene: TRBD1; v_gene: TRBV5-3; j_gene: TRBJ2-7
CDR3aa: CASSQVTEEAFF; CDR3nt: TGTGCCAGCAGCCAAGTGACAGAGGAAGCTTTCTTT; d_gene: NA; v_gene: TRBV5-4; j_gene: TRBJ1-1
CDR3aa: CAWSVLADTQYF; CDR3nt: TGTGCCTGGAGTGTACTAGCAGATACGCAGTATTTT; d_gene: NA; v_gene: TRBV30; j_gene: TRBJ2-3
CDR3aa: CASSQGGRVSYGETQYF; CDR3nt: TGTGCCAGCAGCCAAGGTGGGAGGGTCTCCTATGGGGAGACCCAGTACTTC; d_gene: TRBD2; v_gene: TRBV14; j_gene: TRBJ2-5